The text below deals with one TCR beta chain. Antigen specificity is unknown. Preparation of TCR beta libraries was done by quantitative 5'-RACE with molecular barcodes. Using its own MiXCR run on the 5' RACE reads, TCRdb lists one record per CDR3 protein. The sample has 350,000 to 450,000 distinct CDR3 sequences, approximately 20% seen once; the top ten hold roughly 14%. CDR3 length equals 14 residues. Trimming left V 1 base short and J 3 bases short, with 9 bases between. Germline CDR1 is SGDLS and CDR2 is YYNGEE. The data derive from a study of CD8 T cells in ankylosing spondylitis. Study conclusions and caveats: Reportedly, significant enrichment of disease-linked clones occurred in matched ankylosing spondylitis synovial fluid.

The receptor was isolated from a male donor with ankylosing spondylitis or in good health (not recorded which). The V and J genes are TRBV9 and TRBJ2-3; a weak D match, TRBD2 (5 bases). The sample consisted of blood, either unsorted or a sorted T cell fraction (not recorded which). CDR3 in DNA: TGTGCCAGCAGCGTAATCGGGATAACAGATACGCAGTATTTT. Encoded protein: CASSVIGITDTQYF.